One sample yielded the 7 T cell receptor beta chains listed below, sequenced in a study of T cells after yellow fever vaccination. TCRdb re-called the 5' RACE reads with MiXCR, one entry per CDR3 protein. The profile covers approximately 600,000 distinct CDR3 sequences, with 9% to 15% appearing a single time and 15% taken by the ten largest. Material: PBMCs, obtained on the day of the yellow fever booster vaccination. These receptors were obtained from a man younger than 40 who received the YFV17D yellow fever vaccine.

A word on this clonotype: The junction shows a germline mismatch at one end, possibly a read error. This rearrangement joins TRBV7-8 to TRBJ2-7, with D possibly being TRBD1 (6 bases). Looked up from germline, CDR1 is SGHVS and CDR2 is FQNEAQ. The CDR3 is 14 amino acids. The CDR3 region has the DNA TGTGCCGGCAGCTACCAGGGACATCTCTACGAGCAGTACTTC. It translates to CAGSYQGHLYEQYF.

J is TRBJ2-2 and V is TRBV7-2, with 8 bases matching TRBD2. Germline loops: CDR1 SGHTA, CDR2 FQGNSA. The CDR3 sequence is 15 residues long. Unmatched junction bases numbered 8, after V lost 5 bases and J lost 6 bases. The chain's CDR3 is CASSPPAGVAGELFF. Here the CDR3 DNA reads TGTGCCAGCAGCCCGCCAGCGGGAGTGGCCGGGGAGCTGTTTTTT.

The chain couples TRBV15 to TRBJ2-3; tentative D call: TRBD2 (6 bases). The germline V and J ends were trimmed by 3 bases and 4 bases, with 17 bases remaining between them. In germline, CDR1 is LNHNV, CDR2 YYDKDF (reference sequence). The CDR3 has 16 amino acids. The CDR3 nucleotides are TGTGCCACCAGCAGCGGTGGGACTCCCTCAGCAGATACGCAGTATTTT. Its protein is CATSSGGTPSADTQYF.

This clonotype was seen a few times. This chain joins TRBV29-1 and TRBJ1-2, with D tentatively TRBD1 (6 bases). In germline, CDR1 is SQVTM, CDR2 ANQGSEA. CDR3 size: 16 residues. Trimming took off 2 bases at V and 6 bases at J, with 22 bases between the two ends. The CDR3 nucleotides are TGCAGCGTTGAAAACGGGGGGCGAGGGCGAGATAATGGCTACACCTTC. It codes for CSVENGGRGRDNGYTF.

The V and J genes are TRBV7-9 and TRBJ1-2; D gene ambiguous. Trimming shortened V by 10 bases and J by 4 bases, and 19 bases separated the two germline ends. The CDR3 loop spans 14 amino acids. Germline CDR1 and CDR2: SEHNR and FQNEAQ (reference sequence). CDR3 sequence reads: CATAWRESFYGYTF. The CDR3 DNA sequence: TGTGCCACGGCGTGGCGGGAATCCTTCTATGGCTACACCTTC.

The V call is TRBV6-2 or TRBV6-3, the J call TRBJ1-1; 7 nucleotides match TRBD1. Germline assignment: CDR1 MNHEY and CDR2 SVGEGT. Germline trimming cut 6 bases from V and 4 bases from J; bases unmatched to any gene: 14. This CDR3 has 16 residues. CDR3 bases: TGTGCCAGCAGCCCCGGCCAGACAGGGTTCGGCACTGAAGCTTTCTTT. It is translated as CASSPGQTGFGTEAFF.

The gene calls are TRBV20-1 and TRBJ2-7, with a possible D match to TRBD1 (6 bases). The CDR3 runs 14 residues. Germline V gene data show CDR1 as DFQATT and CDR2 as SNEGSKA (reference sequence). With 6 bases removed from V and 2 bases from J, the gap between germline ends came to 17 bases. CDR3 bases: TGCAGTGCGGGGCCTCCGGGACAACCCTACGAGCAGTACTTC. Residues: CSAGPPGQPYEQYF.